This paragraph covers one TCR beta chain sequence. This record belongs to a study of tumor-infiltrating lymphocytes in primary liver carcinoma. The CDR3 runs 15 residues. Germline V gives CDR1 MNHEY, CDR2 SVGAGI. With V trimmed by 10 bases and J by 12 bases, 19 bases remained unmatched. Germline DNA was also extracted, and blood RNA derived from unsorted whole blood. Patients were chronically HBV-infected and treatment-naive. Prior to the surgical procedure, around 4 milliliters of peripheral blood were collected. The template, 450 to 650 ng total RNA, yielded TCR beta cDNA made with a constant-region primer. Construction of TCR beta libraries relied on three successive nested multiplex PCR rounds employing slightly modified ARM-PCR. In the first two PCR rounds, TRBV1-TRBV30 forward primers were paired with a C-beta reverse primer, and each round lasted about 9 cycles. TCRdb used MiXCR to reprocess the multiplex PCR reads, holding one entry per CDR3 protein. The sample lists 300,000 to 400,000 distinct CDR3 sequences, less than 75% seen once, with roughly 6% in the top ten.

This clonotype originated in a man in his forties with primary liver carcinoma and hepatitis B virus infection. The sequenced material came from peripheral blood. The gene calls are TRBV6-5 and TRBJ2-2, with 8 bases aligning to TRBD2. The CDR3 here is CANNIAGPNTGKLFF. The CDR3 DNA is TGTGCCAACAATATAGCGGGACCGAACACCGGTAAGCTGTTTTTT.